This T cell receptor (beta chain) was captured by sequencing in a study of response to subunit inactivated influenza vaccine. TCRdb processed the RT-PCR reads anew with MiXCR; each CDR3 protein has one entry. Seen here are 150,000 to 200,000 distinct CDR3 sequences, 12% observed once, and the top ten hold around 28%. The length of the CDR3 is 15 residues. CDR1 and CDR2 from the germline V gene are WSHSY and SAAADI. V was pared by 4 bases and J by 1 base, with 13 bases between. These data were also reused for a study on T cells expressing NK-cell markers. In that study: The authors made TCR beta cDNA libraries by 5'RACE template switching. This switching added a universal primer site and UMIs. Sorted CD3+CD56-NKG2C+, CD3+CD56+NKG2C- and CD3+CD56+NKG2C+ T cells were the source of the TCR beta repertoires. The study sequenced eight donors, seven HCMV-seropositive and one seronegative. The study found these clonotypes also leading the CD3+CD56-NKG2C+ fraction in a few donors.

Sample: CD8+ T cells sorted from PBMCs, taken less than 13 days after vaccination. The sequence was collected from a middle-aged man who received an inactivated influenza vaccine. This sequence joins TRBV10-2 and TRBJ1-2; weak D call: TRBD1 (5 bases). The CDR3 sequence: CASSGGPSLNYGYTF. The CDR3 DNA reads TGCGCCAGCAGTGGGGGCCCTTCACTTAACTATGGCTACACCTTC.